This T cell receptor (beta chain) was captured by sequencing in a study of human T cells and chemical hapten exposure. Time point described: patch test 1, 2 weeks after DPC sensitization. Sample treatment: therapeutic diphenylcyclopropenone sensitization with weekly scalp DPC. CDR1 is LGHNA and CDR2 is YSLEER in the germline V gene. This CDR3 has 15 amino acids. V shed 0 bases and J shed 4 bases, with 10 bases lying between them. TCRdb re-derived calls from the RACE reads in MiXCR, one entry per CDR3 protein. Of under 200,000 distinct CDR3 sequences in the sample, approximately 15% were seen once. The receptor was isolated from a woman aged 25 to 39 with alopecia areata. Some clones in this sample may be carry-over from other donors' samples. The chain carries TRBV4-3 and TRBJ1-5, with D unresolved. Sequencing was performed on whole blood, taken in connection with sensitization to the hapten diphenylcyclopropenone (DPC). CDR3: CASSQDRFWNQPQHF. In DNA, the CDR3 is TGCGCCAGCAGCCAAGATCGGTTTTGGAATCAGCCCCAGCATTTT.